This TCR beta chain was observed in a study of cytomegalovirus exposure and HLA in healthy donors. Study-level results: Accounts indicate the classifier identified cytomegalovirus status with strong specificity and sensitivity.

There are a few counts of this clone. The antigen remains undetermined. The germline V gene has CDR1 MDHEN and CDR2 SYDVKM. Trimming removed 3 bases at V and 0 bases at J, with 9 bases between. The CDR3 has 14 residues. The PCR was carried out with 60 Vbeta primers and 13 Jbeta primers. Assay: immunoSEQ multiplex PCR; the TCRdb copy retains only in-frame clones and omits some. Here the sample spans some 150,000 clones, approximately 70% being singletons. Sequenced input: PBMCs. The clonotype originates from a woman aged 55-70 years in good health and CMV-seropositive. The chain is built from TRBV28 and TRBJ2-7, with a weak D call TRBD2 (5 bases). This chain's CDR3 is CASSLNGISYEQYF. DNA of the CDR3: TGTGCCAGCAGTTTGAACGGGATCTCCTACGAGCAGTACTTC.